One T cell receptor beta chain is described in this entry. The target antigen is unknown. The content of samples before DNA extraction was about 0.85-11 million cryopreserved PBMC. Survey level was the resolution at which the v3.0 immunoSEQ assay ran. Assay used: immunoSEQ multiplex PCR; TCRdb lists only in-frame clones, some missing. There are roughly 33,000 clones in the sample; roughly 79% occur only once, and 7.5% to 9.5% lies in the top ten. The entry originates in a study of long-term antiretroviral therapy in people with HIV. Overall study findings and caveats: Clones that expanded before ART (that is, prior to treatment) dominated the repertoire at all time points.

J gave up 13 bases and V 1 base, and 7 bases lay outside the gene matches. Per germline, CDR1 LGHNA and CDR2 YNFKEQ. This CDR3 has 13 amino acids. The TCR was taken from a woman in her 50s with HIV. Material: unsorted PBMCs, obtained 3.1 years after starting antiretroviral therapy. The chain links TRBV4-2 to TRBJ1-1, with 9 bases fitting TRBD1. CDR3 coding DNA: TGTGCCAGCAGCCAAGGGGACAGGGCTGGGTTTTTCTTT. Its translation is CASSQGDRAGFFF.